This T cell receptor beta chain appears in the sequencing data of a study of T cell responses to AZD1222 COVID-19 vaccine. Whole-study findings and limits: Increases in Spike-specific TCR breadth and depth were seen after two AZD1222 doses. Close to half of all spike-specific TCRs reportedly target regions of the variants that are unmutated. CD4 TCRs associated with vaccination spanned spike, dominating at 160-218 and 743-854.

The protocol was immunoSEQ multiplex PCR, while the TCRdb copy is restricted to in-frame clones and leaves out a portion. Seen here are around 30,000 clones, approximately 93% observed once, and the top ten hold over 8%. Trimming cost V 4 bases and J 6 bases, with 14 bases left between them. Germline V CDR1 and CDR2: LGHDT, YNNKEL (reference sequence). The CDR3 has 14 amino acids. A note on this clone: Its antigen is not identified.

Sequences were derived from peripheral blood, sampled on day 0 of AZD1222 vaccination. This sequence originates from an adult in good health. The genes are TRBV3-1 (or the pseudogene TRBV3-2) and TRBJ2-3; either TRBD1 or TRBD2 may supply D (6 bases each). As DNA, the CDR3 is TGTGCCAGCAGCCCAAGAACAGGGAGGGATACGCAGTATTTT. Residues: CASSPRTGRDTQYF.